This entry concerns a single TCR beta chain. This table comes from immunoSEQ multiplex PCR, and its TCRdb copy is limited to in-frame clones, with some not included. The data contain roughly 120,000 clones, more than 85% of them singletons. This sample stems from a study of T cell responses to AZD1222 COVID-19 vaccine. Per the germline V gene, CDR1 is SNHLY and CDR2 is FYNNEI. The CDR3 has 13 residues. Trimming removed 6 bases at V and 6 bases at J, with 15 bases between. The material sequenced was peripheral blood, taken on day 0 of AZD1222 vaccination. The clonotype originates from an adult in good health. The chain links TRBV2 to TRBJ2-7; a weak D match, TRBD1 (6 bases). The CDR3 sequence: CASRELSGVEQYF. CDR3 DNA sequence: TGTGCCAGCAGGGAACTTTCAGGGGTCGAGCAGTACTTC. The full variable domain, with the rest looked up from reference TRBV2 and TRBJ2-7, is EPEVTQTPSHQVTQMGQEVILRCVPISNHLYFYWYRQILGQKVEFLVSFYNNEISEKSEIFDDQFSVERPDGSNFTLKIRSTKLEDSAMYFCASRELSGVEQYFGPGTRLTVT.